This T cell receptor beta chain was documented in a study of T cells in Graves' hyperthyroidism and ophthalmopathy. The CDR3 regions of TCR beta were amplified from RNA transcripts. HTBI primers drove first-round RT-PCR of the TCR CDR3. TCRdb re-derived calls from the multiplex PCR reads in MiXCR, one entry per CDR3 protein. The sample gives about 160,000 distinct CDR3 sequences, about 9.4% of which show up once; about 20% is in the top ten. Subjects aged 18 to 65 presented with newly diagnosed hyperthyroidism of less than 2 months' duration. Not enrolled were patients with uncontrolled infection, other autoimmune disease, pregnancy or lactation. The authors took PBMCs from 8.5 to 10 ml fresh peripheral blood. In the case of this clonotype: Antigen specificity is unknown.

Findings and caveats of the study: In blood, most of the thyroid clonotypes expanded above 0.001 were also present.

The sequenced sample was blood. The TCR originated in a woman aged 18-35 years with Graves' hyperthyroidism that later progressed to Graves' ophthalmopathy.

CDR3 DNA: TGTGCCAGCAGCCAAGAACCAAGTAGCGGGGCCAAAAACATTCAGTACTTC. Protein: CASSQEPSSGAKNIQYF. The gene calls are TRBV4-2 and TRBJ2-4; TRBD2 agrees at 7 bases. Germline CDR1 LGHNA, CDR2 YNFKEQ. V lost 0 bases to trimming and J lost 1 base; unmatched junction nucleotides: 6. The CDR3 covers 17 residues.